A selection of T cell receptor beta chains follows, all from one sample in a study of CD8+CD57+ T cells in acquired aplastic anemia. TCRdb itself ran the reads through MiXCR, one entry per CDR3 protein. The sample comprises roughly 500,000 distinct CDR3 sequences, under 40% of which are singletons, and 0.82% rests with the top ten. The sequenced sample was sorted CD4+, CD8+, or CD8+CD57+ T cells (not recorded which) from PBMCs. Receptors originate from a human donor with aplastic anemia. The CDR3 runs from the conserved cysteine through the conserved F or W. The order of the fields is J gene, clone size, V gene, D gene, CDR3 length, CDR3 DNA, CDR3 protein. The D gene is left open where the match is weak. Some rows have no size entry. The others give once, few or many, or a class for an expanded clone.

TRBJ2-5 few TRBV19 NA 15 TGTGCCAGTACGTTAGTTGGAGGACCCCAAGAGACCCAGTACTTC CASTLVGGPQETQYF
TRBJ2-3 few TRBV2 TRBD2 15 TGTGCCAGCACCAGACTAGCGGCTAGCACAGATACGCAGTATTTT CASTRLAASTDTQYF
TRBJ2-1 many TRBV2 TRBD2 15 TGTGCCAGCAGCAAAGCGGGAGGAGCTTACAATGAGCAGTTCTTC CASSKAGGAYNEQFF
TRBJ2-7 many TRBV11-2 NA 14 TGTGCCAGCAGCTTAGTACGGCAGCCCTACGAGCAGTACTTC CASSLVRQPYEQYF
TRBJ1-2 NA TRBV30 NA 13 TGTGCCTGGAGTCCGGTTAACAACTATGGCTACACCTTC CAWSPVNNYGYTF
TRBJ1-1 few TRBV7-8 NA 15 TGTGCCAGCAGCTCGCACTGGGCCTTAGACACTGAAGCTTTCTTT CASSSHWALDTEAFF
TRBJ2-5 few TRBV5-1 NA 14 TGCGCCAGCAGCTTGGGGCCGGCTCAAGAGACCCAGTACTTC CASSLGPAQETQYF
TRBJ1-5 once TRBV4-1 NA 16 TGCGCCAGCAGCCAAGACGGGACTGCTAACGGTCAGCCCCAGCATTTT CASSQDGTANGQPQHF
TRBJ1-4 NA TRBV15 TRBD1 14 TGTGCCACCAGCAGAGATAGGACAGGACCAAAACTGTTTTTT CATSRDRTGPKLFF
TRBJ2-7 NA TRBV6-1 TRBD1 15 TGTGCCAGCAGCTCCGGGACAGGGTCCCCCTACGAGCAGTACTTC CASSSGTGSPYEQYF
TRBJ1-5 few TRBV20-1 NA 15 TGCAGTGCTAGATTTCTTAAGGGGGGACTTCAGCCCCAGCATTTT CSARFLKGGLQPQHF
TRBJ2-3 many TRBV7-7 NA 15 TGTGCTAGCAGCTTAAATTCTATGGGGACAGATACGCAGTATTTT CASSLNSMGTDTQYF
TRBJ2-2 NA TRBV15 NA 13 TGTGCCAGCAGCGACGCAATCCCCGGGGAGCTGTTTTTT CASSDAIPGELFF
TRBJ1-3 few TRBV5-5 NA 14 TGTGCCAGCAGCTACGGGGTCTCTGGAAACACCATATATTTT CASSYGVSGNTIYF
TRBJ2-7 many TRBV10-3 NA 12 TGTGCCATAGGACAGCCCTCCTACGAGCAGTACTTC CAIGQPSYEQYF
TRBJ1-3 NA TRBV20-1 NA 14 TGCAGTGCTGGAAGGAGCAACTCTGGAAACACCATATATTTT CSAGRSNSGNTIYF
TRBJ2-3 once TRBV5-1 NA 16 TGCGCCAGCAGCGCTGGGGGCCGGGACTCAACGCTTACGCAGTATTTT CASSAGGRDSTLTQYF
TRBJ2-7 NA TRBV6-5 NA 16 TGTGCCAGCAGTTACTCGAGCAGTATAAGGTCCTACGAGCAGTACTTC CASSYSSSIRSYEQYF
TRBJ1-6 few TRBV7-3 TRBD1 18 TGTGCCAGCAGCTTATCCGTTCGGGGGACAGGAGTTAATTCACCCCTCCACTTT CASSLSVRGTGVNSPLHF
TRBJ1-1 NA TRBV9 TRBD1 13 TGTGCCAGCAGTGGGACAGGGTGGACTGAAGCTTTCTTT CASSGTGWTEAFF
TRBJ1-4 NA TRBV6-1 TRBD1 16 TGTGCCAGCAGTGAAGCGCCCGGACAGGGTAACGAAAAACTGTTTTTT CASSEAPGQGNEKLFF
TRBJ1-1 once TRBV4-3 NA 15 TGCGCCAGCAGCCAAGTCGGTTTGTCGGAGGCTGAAGCTTTCTTT CASSQVGLSEAEAFF
TRBJ1-5 NA TRBV12-3/TRBV12-4 NA 15 TGTGCCAGCAGTCCTCAGGGAACGGGTAGTCAGCCCCAGCATTTT CASSPQGTGSQPQHF
TRBJ2-3 NA TRBV3-1 TRBD2 17 TGTGCCAGCAGTTCCTTGACTAGCGGTCTAGGATCAGATACGCAGTATTTT CASSSLTSGLGSDTQYF
TRBJ1-1 many TRBV10-3 TRBD1 14 TGTGCCATCAGGGGACAGAGGGCGGACACTGAAGCTTTCTTT CAIRGQRADTEAFF
TRBJ1-1 NA TRBV20-1 TRBD1 16 TGCAGTGCTAGAGATCGCTTTGGCGGGACAGCGCTTGAAGCTTTCTTT CSARDRFGGTALEAFF
TRBJ2-3 few TRBV20-1 TRBD2 16 TGCAGTTTGGCCCTCCCAAGCGGGGGAGGCACAGATACGCAGTATTTT CSLALPSGGGTDTQYF
TRBJ1-2 few TRBV5-1 NA 13 TGCGCCAGCAGCTTTTCTCCGGTCTATGGCTACACCTTC CASSFSPVYGYTF
TRBJ2-2 NA TRBV20-1 NA 14 TGCAGTGCCCAAGATCGTATCCGAACCGGGGAGCTGTTTTTT CSAQDRIRTGELFF
TRBJ1-4 once TRBV10-3 NA 15 TGTGCCATCAGTGAACCACGTATCGCGACTCAAAAACTGTTTTTT CAISEPRIATQKLFF
TRBJ2-5 few TRBV20-1 TRBD1 15 TGCAGTGCTACCCCGGGACAGGGGAGGGTGGAGACCCAGTACTTC CSATPGQGRVETQYF
TRBJ1-1 NA TRBV3-1 TRBD1 11 TGTGCCAGCAGTAACCGAGGGGGCGCTTTCTTT CASSNRGGAFF
TRBJ2-5 NA TRBV11-1 NA 17 TGTGCCAGCAGCGGACGAAAAGGGGTTTTAAGGCGAGAGACCCAGTACTTC CASSGRKGVLRRETQYF
TRBJ2-3 NA TRBV3-1 TRBD2 16 TGTGCCGGCAGCGAGCTAGCGGGGGGTTACACAGATACGCAGTATTTT CAGSELAGGYTDTQYF
TRBJ2-1 many TRBV9 NA 12 TGTGCCAGCAGCGTAGAAAACACTGAGCAGTTCTTC CASSVENTEQFF
TRBJ1-4 few TRBV19 NA 17 TGTGCCAGTAGTATACAGATACTCTCTGCAACTAATGAAAAACTGTTTTTT CASSIQILSATNEKLFF
TRBJ2-7 NA TRBV7-9 NA 15 TGTGCCAGCAGCCCCCCGGGAACAGGGCGCTACGAGCAGTACTTC CASSPPGTGRYEQYF
TRBJ1-2 many TRBV2 NA 15 TGTGCCAGCAGTGAAGCGTTTCAAGGGACGGGGGGCTACACCTTC CASSEAFQGTGGYTF
TRBJ2-1 NA TRBV11-2 TRBD2 16 TGCGCCAGCAGCTTAGAGGCGGGAGGGCCCAGCAATGAGCAGTTCTTC CASSLEAGGPSNEQFF
TRBJ2-5 many TRBV20-1 NA 14 TGCAGTGCTACCGCCTGGCGGACCGAAGAGACCCAGTACTTC CSATAWRTEETQYF
TRBJ1-5 many TRBV7-2 NA 13 TGTGCCAGCAGCTTCGCCCTTAATCAGCCCCAGCATTTT CASSFALNQPQHF
TRBJ2-1 NA TRBV12-3/TRBV12-4 TRBD2 16 TGTGCCAGCAGCTTAGTCCCCGGGACTAGCTTCTTTGAGCAGTTCTTC CASSLVPGTSFFEQFF
TRBJ1-1 few TRBV9 NA 15 TGTGCCAGCAGCGTAGAGCAGGGTATGAACACTGAAGCTTTCTTT CASSVEQGMNTEAFF
TRBJ1-4 NA TRBV12-3/TRBV12-4 NA 12 TGTGCCAGCTTTGGGAGGGGTGAAAAACTGTTTTTT CASFGRGEKLFF
TRBJ2-5 few TRBV5-5 NA 15 TGTGCCAGCAGCTATGGGGGAACAGGGTGGGAGACCCAGTACTTC CASSYGGTGWETQYF
TRBJ2-5 many TRBV15 TRBD2 15 TGTGCCACCAGTTCAGCGGGGGGGCCGGGAGAGACCCAGTACTTC CATSSAGGPGETQYF
TRBJ1-4 many TRBV2 NA 14 TGTGCCAGCAGTGAATCCGACTCGGGGGAAAAACTGTTTTTT CASSESDSGEKLFF
TRBJ1-1 few TRBV20-1 NA 15 TGCAGTGCTAGAGATCTGGGGGCGCGGAACACTGAAGCTTTCTTT CSARDLGARNTEAFF
TRBJ2-3 many TRBV5-1 TRBD1 15 TGCGCCAGCAGCTGGCAGGGGGTTGGTACAGATACGCAGTATTTT CASSWQGVGTDTQYF
TRBJ1-5 few TRBV3-1 NA 14 TGTGCCAGCAGCCAAGATAACGGGGCAGGTCCCCAGCATTTT CASSQDNGAGPQHF
TRBJ2-3 many TRBV20-1 TRBD2 15 TGCAGTGCTAGCCCGCTAGCGGGAGTGGCAGATACGCAGTATTTT CSASPLAGVADTQYF
TRBJ1-2 NA TRBV5-1 NA 14 TGCGCCAGCAGCTTGGCTGTGGGGCTTGATGGCTACACCTTC CASSLAVGLDGYTF
TRBJ2-7 NA TRBV6-1 TRBD1 15 TGTGCCAGCAGCGCCTACCGACAGGGCTCGGGAGAGCAGTACTTC CASSAYRQGSGEQYF
TRBJ2-7 NA TRBV2 TRBD2 14 TGTGCCAGCAGCCCTACTAGCGGAAGAAATGAGCAGTACTTC CASSPTSGRNEQYF